This T cell receptor beta chain was profiled in a study of T cells in Graves' hyperthyroidism and ophthalmopathy. Points from the study as a whole: Blood samples included most of the expanded thyroid clonotypes exceeding 0.001.

As regards this clonotype: Its specificity is not known.

Germline CDR1 and CDR2: SQVTM and ANQGSEA. After removal of 6 bases from V and 4 bases from J, the junction contained 6 bases not matched to a gene. The CDR3 runs 13 residues. TCR beta CDR3 regions were amplified from RNA transcripts. TCR CDR3 underwent first-round RT-PCR with the HTBI primer set. TCRdb reanalysed the multiplex PCR reads using MiXCR and keeps one entry per CDR3 protein. This sample carries 600,000 to 700,000 distinct CDR3 sequences, 14% to 15% of them seen once, and the ten largest clones take around 4%. The rearrangement links TRBV29-1 to TRBJ2-7, with 10 bases matching TRBD1. The sample taken for sequencing was blood. This TCR was recovered from a woman between 40 and 50 years old with Graves' ophthalmopathy. In nucleotides, the CDR3 is TGCAGCGTCACCGGGACAGGGGATTACGAGCAGTACTTC. Protein product: CSVTGTGDYEQYF.